The T cell receptor beta chain under discussion was sequenced for a study of cytomegalovirus exposure and HLA in healthy donors. Study outcomes and limitations: Presence/absence analyses supposed approximately even sequencing depth among donors.

The CDR3 is 12 residues long. Germline CDR1 reads SGHTA; CDR2 reads FQGTGA. V was shortened by 5 bases and J by 8 bases, with 10 bases between the two germline ends. 60 Vbeta and 13 Jbeta primers were used in PCR. Generated by immunoSEQ multiplex PCR, the TCRdb table keeps only in-frame clones and is missing some. The sample lists 100,000 to 150,000 clones, just under 75% occurring once. This clone was seen more than once but under ten times. Antigen specificity is unknown. Sequencing was performed on PBMCs. The clonotype originates from a man aged 55 to 70 in good health and CMV-seropositive. The chain recombines TRBV7-3 with TRBJ2-1; tentative D call: TRBD1 (7 bases). CDR3 nucleotides: TGTGCCAGCAGCCTCAGGGGGGATGAGCAGTTCTTC. Amino acid sequence: CASSLRGDEQFF. The whole variable domain, filled in from reference TRBV7-3 and TRBJ2-1, reads GAGVSQTPSNKVTEKGKYVELRCDPISGHTALYWYRQSLGQGPEFLIYFQGTGAADDSGLPNDRFFAVRPEGSVSTLKIQRTERGDSAVYLCASSLRGDEQFFGPGTRLTVL.